This T cell receptor (beta chain) was profiled in a study of OX40 agonist ivuxolimab in advanced cancers. Study details: Patients' therapy was ivuxolimab, an antibody that acts as an agonist of OX40 (CD134). A mean age of roughly 66 years, range about 23 to 80, was recorded, and approximately 79% were male.

TCRdb's copy holds only in-frame clones and misses some; the assay was immunoSEQ multiplex PCR. The data hold 95,000 to 100,000 clones, with around 92% observed a single time. The germline gives CDR1 SGHKS, CDR2 YYEKEE (reference sequence). This CDR3 spans 13 amino acids. Trimming took 2 bases from V and 5 from J, leaving 10 bases between them. This clone was recorded only once. Sequences were derived from CD4+ or CD8+ T cells sorted from blood, sampled in a trial of the OX40 agonist ivuxolimab. This receptor was taken from an adult with an advanced solid tumor such as melanoma, head and neck, liver or kidney cancer. The chain couples TRBV5-5 to TRBJ2-5, with D unresolved. The CDR3 DNA follows: TGTGCCAGCAGCTTTGTGGATAGGGAGACCCAGTACTTC. Residues: CASSFVDRETQYF.